The T cell receptor beta chain under discussion was sequenced for a study of cytomegalovirus exposure and HLA in healthy donors. The germline V gene has CDR1 MNHEY and CDR2 SVGAGI. Trimming took 2 bases from V and 7 from J, leaving 14 bases between them. The CDR3 runs to 15 residues. Primers for the PCR totalled 60 Vbeta and 13 Jbeta. Assay used: immunoSEQ multiplex PCR; TCRdb lists only in-frame clones, some missing. In the table there are over 150,000 clones, roughly 77% of which are singletons. Sequencing input: PBMCs. The receptor was isolated from a male donor in good health and CMV-seronegative. The chain links TRBV6-5 to TRBJ1-4; D is perhaps TRBD1 (5 bases). CDR3: CASSYGTGNFEKLFF. Here the CDR3 DNA reads TGTGCCAGCAGTTACGGTACAGGCAATTTTGAAAAACTGTTTTTT.